The clone carrying this T cell receptor (beta chain) was observed at least ten times. The antigen is unknown. This sample was taken from a study of identical twins. Per the germline V gene, CDR1 is SNHLY and CDR2 is FYNNEI. V was trimmed by 1 base and J by 10 bases, leaving 5 bases between them. This CDR3 comprises 11 residues. General study points: Invariant T cells like MAIT and iNKT could partly confound the zero-insertion analyses. Shared out-of-frame alpha sequences (those common to twins) showed excess low generation probability.

TCRdb processed the 5' RACE reads anew with MiXCR; each CDR3 protein has one entry. This table holds about 210,000 distinct CDR3 sequences, approximately 9% found once. V and J are TRBV2 and TRBJ2-1; D is unresolved. The source material was memory (CD45RO+) T cells sorted from blood. The sequence was obtained from a woman aged 18-29 years in good health. The CDR3 spells CASSEEAEQFF. Written as DNA, the CDR3 is TGTGCCAGCAGTGAAGAGGCGGAGCAGTTCTTC.